This TCR beta chain was observed in a study of blood T cell repertoires in COVID-19. TCRdb's copy holds only in-frame clones and misses some; the assay was immunoSEQ multiplex PCR. The data show 450,000 or so clones, around 90% seen once. The CDR3 is 15 residues long. Trimming removed 0 bases at V and 6 bases at J, with 9 bases between. CDR1 is SGHVS, CDR2 FQNEAQ, per germline. Source material: peripheral blood. The TCR comes from a man younger than 35 with COVID-19, enrolled during active disease. The chain uses TRBV7-8 and TRBJ1-6, with no clear D. The CDR3 is CASSLARGVNSPLHF. CDR3 in DNA: TGTGCCAGCAGCTTAGCGAGAGGAGTTAATTCACCCCTCCACTTT.